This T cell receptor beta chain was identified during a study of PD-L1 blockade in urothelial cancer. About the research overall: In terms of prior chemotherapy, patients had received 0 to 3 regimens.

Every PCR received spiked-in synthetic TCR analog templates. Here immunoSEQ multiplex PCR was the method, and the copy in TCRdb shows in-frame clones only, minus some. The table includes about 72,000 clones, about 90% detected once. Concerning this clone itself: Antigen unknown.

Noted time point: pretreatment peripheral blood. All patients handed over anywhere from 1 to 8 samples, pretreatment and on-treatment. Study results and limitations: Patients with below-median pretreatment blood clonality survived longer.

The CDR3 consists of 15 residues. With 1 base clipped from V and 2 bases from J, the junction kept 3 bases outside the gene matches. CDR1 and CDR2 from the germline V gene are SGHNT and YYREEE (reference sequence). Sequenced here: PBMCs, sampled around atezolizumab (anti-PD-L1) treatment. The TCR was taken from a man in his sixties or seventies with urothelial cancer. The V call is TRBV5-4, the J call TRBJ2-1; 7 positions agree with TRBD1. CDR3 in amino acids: CASSLSGQPYNEQFF. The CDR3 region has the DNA TGTGCCAGCAGCTTGTCGGGACAGCCCTACAATGAGCAGTTCTTC.